This T cell receptor (beta chain) was captured in a study of regulatory T cells in long-lasting Graves disease. CDR3 regions were amplified by Arm-PCR using iRepertoire HTBI primers to build TCR beta libraries. TCRdb used MiXCR to reprocess the multiplex PCR reads, holding one entry per CDR3 protein. The sample lists hundreds of thousands of distinct CDR3 sequences, approximately 16% occurring once. Time point indicated: newly diagnosed GD, antithyroid drugs for less than 3 months. Extracted PBMC RNA gave rise to the TCR library. This clonotype appeared many times. The V gene lost 6 bases and the J gene lost 1 base, with 9 bases spanning the gap. The CDR3 sequence is 13 residues long. Germline assignment: CDR1 SNHLY and CDR2 FYNNEI. The same data also contributed to another study, on T cells in Graves' hyperthyroidism and ophthalmopathy.

The sample consisted of peripheral blood mononuclear cells (PBMCs), taken at new diagnosis, from a patient treated with antithyroid drugs. The sequence came from a man aged 40-49 years with Graves disease. The gene calls are TRBV2 and TRBJ1-1; possibly TRBD1 for D (5 bases). The CDR3 region is CASRSGWNTEAFF. CDR3 nucleotides: TGTGCCAGCAGATCAGGGTGGAACACTGAAGCTTTCTTT.